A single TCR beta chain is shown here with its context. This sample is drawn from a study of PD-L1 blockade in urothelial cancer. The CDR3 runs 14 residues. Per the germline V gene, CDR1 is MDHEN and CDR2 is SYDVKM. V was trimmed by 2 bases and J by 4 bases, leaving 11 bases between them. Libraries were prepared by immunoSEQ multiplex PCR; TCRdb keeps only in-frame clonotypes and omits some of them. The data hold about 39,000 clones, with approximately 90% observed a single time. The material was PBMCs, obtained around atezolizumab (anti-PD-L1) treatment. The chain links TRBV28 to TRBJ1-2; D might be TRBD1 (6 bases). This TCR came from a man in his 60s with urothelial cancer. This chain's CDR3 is CASSLGTGSYGYTF. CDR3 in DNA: TGTGCCAGCAGTTTAGGTACAGGGAGCTATGGCTACACCTTC.